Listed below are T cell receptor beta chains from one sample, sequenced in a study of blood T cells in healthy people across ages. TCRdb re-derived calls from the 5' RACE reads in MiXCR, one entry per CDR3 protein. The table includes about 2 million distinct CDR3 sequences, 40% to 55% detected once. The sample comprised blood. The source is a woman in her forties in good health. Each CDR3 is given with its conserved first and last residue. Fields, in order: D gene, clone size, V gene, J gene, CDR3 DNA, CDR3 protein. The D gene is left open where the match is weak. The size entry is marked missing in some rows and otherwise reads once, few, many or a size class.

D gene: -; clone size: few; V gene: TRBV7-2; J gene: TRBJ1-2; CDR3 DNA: TGTGCCAGCAGCTTAGCTTTAATTGACAGCGGCTACACCTTC; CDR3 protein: CASSLALIDSGYTF
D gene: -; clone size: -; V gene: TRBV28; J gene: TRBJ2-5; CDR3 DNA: TGTGCCAGCAGTTTTCTATTCGGGCGTCGGGGGGCTGAAGAGACCCAGTACTTC; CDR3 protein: CASSFLFGRRGAEETQYF
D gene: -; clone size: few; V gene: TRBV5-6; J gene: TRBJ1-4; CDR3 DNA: TGTGCCAGCAGCTTGAGGCGGCGGGCAACTAATGAAAAACTGTTTTTT; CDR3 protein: CASSLRRRATNEKLFF
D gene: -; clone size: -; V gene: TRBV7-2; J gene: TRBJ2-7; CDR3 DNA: TGTGCCAGCAGCTTAAACGTTAACTACGAGCAGTACTTC; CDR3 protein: CASSLNVNYEQYF
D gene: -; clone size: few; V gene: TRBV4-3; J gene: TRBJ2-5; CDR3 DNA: TGCGCCAGCAGCCAAGATCTAAAGGCTGTTGGTTCGCAGTACTTC; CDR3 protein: CASSQDLKAVGSQYF
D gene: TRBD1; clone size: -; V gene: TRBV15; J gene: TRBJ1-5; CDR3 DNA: TGTGCCACCAGCAGCGACAGGGTTGGCCAGCCCCAGCATTTT; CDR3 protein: CATSSDRVGQPQHF
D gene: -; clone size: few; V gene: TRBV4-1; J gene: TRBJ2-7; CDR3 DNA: TGCGCCAGCAGCCAAAGGTCGACAGGAGGTACCTACGAGCAGTACTTC; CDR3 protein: CASSQRSTGGTYEQYF
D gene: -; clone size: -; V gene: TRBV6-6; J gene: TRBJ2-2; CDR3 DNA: TGTGCCAGCAGCGAAGACAGGAACACCGGGGAGCTGTTTTTT; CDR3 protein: CASSEDRNTGELFF
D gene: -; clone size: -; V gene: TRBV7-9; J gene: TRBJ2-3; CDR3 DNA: TGTGCCAGCAGCTTCGGACAGAGTAGCACAGATACGCAGTATTTT; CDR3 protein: CASSFGQSSTDTQYF
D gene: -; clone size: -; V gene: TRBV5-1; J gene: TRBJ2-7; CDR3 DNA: TGCGCCAGCAGCTTGGTGCGGGGCCGCCTATTACACGAGCAGTACTTC; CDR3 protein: CASSLVRGRLLHEQYF
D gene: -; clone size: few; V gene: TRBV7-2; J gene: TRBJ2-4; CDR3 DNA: TGTGCCAGCAGCCAGTGGGGGATTTCGGGAAACATTCAGTACTTC; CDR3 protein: CASSQWGISGNIQYF
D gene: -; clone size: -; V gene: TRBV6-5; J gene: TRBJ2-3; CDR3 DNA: TGTGCCAGCACTCGGGCCGCCACAGATACGCAGTATTTT; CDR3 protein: CASTRAATDTQYF
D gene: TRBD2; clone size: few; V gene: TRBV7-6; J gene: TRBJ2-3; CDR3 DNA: TGTGCCAGCAGCTTATCGTCTAGCGGGGTGGGCACAGATACGCAGTATTTT; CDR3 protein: CASSLSSSGVGTDTQYF
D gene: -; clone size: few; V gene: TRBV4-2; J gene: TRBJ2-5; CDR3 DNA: TGTGCCAGCAGCCAATTCGGGGCCACCCAAGAGACCCAGTACTTC; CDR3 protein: CASSQFGATQETQYF
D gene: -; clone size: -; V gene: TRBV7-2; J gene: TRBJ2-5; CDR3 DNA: TGTGCCAGCAGCTTAGGGGGGCGGGGACAAGAGACCCAGTACTTC; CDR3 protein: CASSLGGRGQETQYF
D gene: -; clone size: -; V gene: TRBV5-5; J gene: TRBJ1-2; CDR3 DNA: TGTGCCAGCAGGCCTCTAGCGAACTATGGCTACACCTTC; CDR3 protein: CASRPLANYGYTF
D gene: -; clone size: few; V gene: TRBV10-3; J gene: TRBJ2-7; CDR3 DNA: TGTGCCACCGAAGACCGGGACATCTTCTACGAGCAGTACTTC; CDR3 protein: CATEDRDIFYEQYF
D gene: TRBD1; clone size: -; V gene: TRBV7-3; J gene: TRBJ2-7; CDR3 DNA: TGTGCCAGCAGCTTAACTAGGGGGCAGGTCGAGTACGAGCAGTACTTC; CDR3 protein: CASSLTRGQVEYEQYF
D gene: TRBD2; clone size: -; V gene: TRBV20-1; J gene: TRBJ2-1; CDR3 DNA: TGCAGTGCTAGAGATTTCGGCGGGGGGGCCTGGAATGAGCAGTTCTTC; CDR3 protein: CSARDFGGGAWNEQFF
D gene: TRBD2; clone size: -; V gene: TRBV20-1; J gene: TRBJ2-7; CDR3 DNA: TGCAGTGCTGGTGGACTAGCGGGGGGGGGTTACGAGCAGTACTTC; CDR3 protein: CSAGGLAGGGYEQYF
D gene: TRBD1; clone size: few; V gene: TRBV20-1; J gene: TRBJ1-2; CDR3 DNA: TGCAGTGCTAGGATGGGACAGCTCTATGGCTACACCTTC; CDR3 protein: CSARMGQLYGYTF
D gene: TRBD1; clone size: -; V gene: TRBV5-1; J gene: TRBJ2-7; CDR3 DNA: TGCGCCAGCAGCTTACCAGGGGGAAACTACGAGCAGTACTTC; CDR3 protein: CASSLPGGNYEQYF
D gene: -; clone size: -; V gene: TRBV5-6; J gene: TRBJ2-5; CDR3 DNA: TGTGCCAGCAGCACGGGGCAGGGCTGGGAGAAGACCCAGTACTTC; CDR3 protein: CASSTGQGWEKTQYF
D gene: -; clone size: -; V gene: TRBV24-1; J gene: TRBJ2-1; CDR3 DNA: TGTGCCACCTCGGACGGGACGGTCTACAATGAGCAGTTCTTC; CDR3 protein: CATSDGTVYNEQFF
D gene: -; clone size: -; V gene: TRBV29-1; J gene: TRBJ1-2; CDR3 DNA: TGCAGCGTCGAGATTTCCCCTTCCTATGGCTACACCTTC; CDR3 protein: CSVEISPSYGYTF
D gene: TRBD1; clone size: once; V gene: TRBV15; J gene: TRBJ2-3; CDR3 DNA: TGTGCCACCAGCAGCGGACAGGGAGACACAGATACGCAGTATTTT; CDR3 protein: CATSSGQGDTDTQYF
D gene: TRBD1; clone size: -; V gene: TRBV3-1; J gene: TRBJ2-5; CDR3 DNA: TGTGCCAGCAGCCAAGGGGACAGGCCCGGGGAGACCCAGTACTTC; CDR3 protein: CASSQGDRPGETQYF
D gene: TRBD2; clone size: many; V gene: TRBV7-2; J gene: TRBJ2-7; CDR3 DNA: TGTGCCAGCAGCGCCGACGGGAGGGGCGAGCAGTACTTC; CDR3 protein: CASSADGRGEQYF
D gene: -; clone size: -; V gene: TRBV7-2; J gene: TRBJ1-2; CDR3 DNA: TGTGCCAGCAGCTTAGTAGGCCTCAATAGACGCTATGGCTACACCTTC; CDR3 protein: CASSLVGLNRRYGYTF
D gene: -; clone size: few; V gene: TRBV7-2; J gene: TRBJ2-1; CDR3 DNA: TGTGCCAGCAGCTTAGGAGTGGTCGAGCAGTTCTTC; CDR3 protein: CASSLGVVEQFF
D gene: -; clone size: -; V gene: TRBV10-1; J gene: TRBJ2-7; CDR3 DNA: TGCGCCAGCAGTGATGGGACTTCGGGAGACGAGCAGTACTTC; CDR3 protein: CASSDGTSGDEQYF
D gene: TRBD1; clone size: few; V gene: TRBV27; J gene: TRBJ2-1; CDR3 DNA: TGTGCCAGCAACCCGGTGGGCAGGGGGAATGAGCAGTTCTTC; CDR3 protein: CASNPVGRGNEQFF
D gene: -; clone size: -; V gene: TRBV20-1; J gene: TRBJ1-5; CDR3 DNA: TGCAGTGCTAGACTTAGCTTCCTCCTGGACAGAAGCAATCAGCCCCAGCATTTT; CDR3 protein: CSARLSFLLDRSNQPQHF
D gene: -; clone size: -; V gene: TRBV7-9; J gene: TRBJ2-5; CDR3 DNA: TGTGCCAGCAGCCCGGGTAGGGGGGCGCAAGAGACCCAGTACTTC; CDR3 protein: CASSPGRGAQETQYF
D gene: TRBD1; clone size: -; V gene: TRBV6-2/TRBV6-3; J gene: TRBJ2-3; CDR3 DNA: TGTGCCAGCAGTCGTAACCAGGGGGTTGGGCCAGATACGCAGTATTTT; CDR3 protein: CASSRNQGVGPDTQYF
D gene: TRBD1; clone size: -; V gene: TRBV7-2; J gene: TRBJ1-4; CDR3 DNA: TGTGCCAGCAGTGGACAGGGCGGTATTGAAAAACTGTTTTTT; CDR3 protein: CASSGQGGIEKLFF
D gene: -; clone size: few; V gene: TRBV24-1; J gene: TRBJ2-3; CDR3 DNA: TGTGCCACCAGTGAACCGCGAGGGGATACGCAGTATTTT; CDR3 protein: CATSEPRGDTQYF
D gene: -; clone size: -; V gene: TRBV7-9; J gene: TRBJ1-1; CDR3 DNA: TGTGCCAGCAGCTTAAAACTGGTGCAGAGGGGCATAAACACTGAAGCTTTCTTT; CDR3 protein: CASSLKLVQRGINTEAFF
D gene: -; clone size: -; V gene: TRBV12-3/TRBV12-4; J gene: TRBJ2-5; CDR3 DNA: TGTGCCAGCAGTTTGCCTAAACAAGAGACCCAGTACTTC; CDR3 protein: CASSLPKQETQYF
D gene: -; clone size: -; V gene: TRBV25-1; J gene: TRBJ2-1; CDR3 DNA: TGTGCCAGCAGTGAATATGCAGGGTTCGATGAGCAGTTCTTC; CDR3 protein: CASSEYAGFDEQFF